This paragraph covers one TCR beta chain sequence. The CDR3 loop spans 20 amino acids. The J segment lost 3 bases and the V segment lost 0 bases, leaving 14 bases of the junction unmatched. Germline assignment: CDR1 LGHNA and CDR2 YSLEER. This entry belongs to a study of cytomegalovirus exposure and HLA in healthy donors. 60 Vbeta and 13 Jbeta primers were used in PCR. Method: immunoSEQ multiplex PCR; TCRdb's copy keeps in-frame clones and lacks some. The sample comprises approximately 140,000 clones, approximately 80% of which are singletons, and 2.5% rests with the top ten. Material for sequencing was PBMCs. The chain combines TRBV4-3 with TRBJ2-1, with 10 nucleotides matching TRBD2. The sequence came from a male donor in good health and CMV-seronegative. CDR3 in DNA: TGCGCCAGCAGCCAAGATCTACTAGCGGGACTAAAAGGCCTCTACAATGAGCAGTTCTTC. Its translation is CASSQDLLAGLKGLYNEQFF.